This T cell receptor (beta chain) is from a study of shared T cell receptors in the human thymus. J gave up 4 bases and V 0 bases, and 6 bases lay outside the gene matches. The V gene's germline CDR1 is SGHNT and CDR2 YYREEE (reference sequence). The CDR3 length is 15 residues. TCRdb keeps only in-frame clones here, not all; method: immunoSEQ multiplex PCR. The table has about 710,000 clones, roughly 86% seen once; the top ten hold approximately 0.0097%. The same data also contributed to another study, on human thymus T cells. That paper notes: Each of the donors was a healthy Finnish infant who was undergoing open corrective cardiac surgery for congenital heart defects. Resections from corrective heart surgery provided thymus tissue. Thymic and blood repertoires appeared to display a bias in their usage of V and J genes. Related research found strongly overlapping thymic repertoires in unrelated individuals.

This clonotype was obtained from a boy younger than two with a congenital heart defect. This chain uses TRBV5-4 with TRBJ1-2, with 7 bases fitting TRBD1. The specimen sequenced was thymocytes. The CDR3 protein is CASSLGQGGGYGYTF. CDR3 nucleotide sequence: TGTGCCAGCAGCTTGGGGCAGGGGGGCGGCTATGGCTACACCTTC.